The clone carrying this TCR beta chain has at least ten counts. As yet, its antigen is unknown. Between the trimmed V and J ends, which lost 3 bases and 0 bases, there was a span of 9 bases. CDR3 length: 14 amino acids. CDR1 is MNHNY and CDR2 is SVGAGI in the germline V gene (reference sequence). This entry belongs to a study of blood T cells in healthy people across ages. Study-wide findings and caveats: Roughly linear age-related decline in beta diversity appeared, significant by age 40.

For the second PCR, which ran for about 6 to 11 cycles, a sample-barcoded 5' primer and a J-beta primer mix were used. TCRdb re-called the 5' RACE reads through MiXCR, storing one row per CDR3 protein. The sample has 650,000 to 800,000 distinct CDR3 sequences, approximately 52% seen once. V usage is TRBV6-6 and J usage is TRBJ2-7; maybe TRBD1 (6 bases). This TCR derives from a woman aged 80 or over in good health. The material sequenced was blood. Written as DNA, the CDR3 is TGTGCCAGCAGTTATAGGGGGAGCTCCTACGAGCAGTACTTC. Its protein is CASSYRGSSYEQYF.